These 4 T cell receptor beta chains originate from one sample sequenced in a study of OX40 agonist ivuxolimab in advanced cancers. Using immunoSEQ multiplex PCR, the repertoire was profiled, and TCRdb retains in-frame clones only, with some absent. The data hold roughly 80,000 clones, with more than 85% observed a single time. Sequenced here: CD4+ or CD8+ T cells sorted from blood, sampled in a trial of the OX40 agonist ivuxolimab. The receptors were gathered from an adult with an advanced solid tumor such as melanoma, head and neck, liver or kidney cancer.

This clone came up once. V gene TRBV30 combines with J gene TRBJ1-5, with D possibly matching TRBD1 (6 bases). V lost 0 bases and J lost 4, with 25 bases in between. CDR3 size: 19 residues. The germline V gene has CDR1 GTSNPN and CDR2 SVGIG (reference sequence). This CDR3 is CAWSVPLGRGRQANQPQHF. The CDR3 nucleotides read TGTGCCTGGAGTGTACCTCTGGGTAGAGGGAGACAGGCTAATCAGCCCCAGCATTTT.

The V and J genes are TRBV6-1 and TRBJ1-2; possible D gene TRBD1, 5 bases. Germline CDR1 and CDR2: MNHNS and SASEGT. V shed 5 bases and J shed 8 bases, with 12 bases lying between them. This CDR3 region has 12 residues. The CDR3 region is CASSPTGLGYTF. CDR3 coding DNA: TGTGCCAGCAGTCCTACAGGTTTAGGCTACACCTTC.

This chain links TRBV28 with TRBJ1-2; possible D gene TRBD1, 6 bases. There are 13 residues in the CDR3. Germline CDR1 reads MDHEN; CDR2 reads SYDVKM. Between the trimmed V and J ends, which lost 3 bases and 13 bases, there was a span of 18 bases. CDR3 coding DNA: TGTGCCAGCAGTTTGGGGGCCAGACTTGAGGGCACCTTC. Its protein is CASSLGARLEGTF.

This clone was recorded once. The chain's CDR3 is CASSLILAGGTDTQYF. In nucleotides, the CDR3 is TGTGCCAGCAGCTTAATATTAGCGGGGGGCACAGATACGCAGTATTTT. The chain is built from TRBV5-5 and TRBJ2-3, with TRBD2 identical over 9 bases. The germline gives CDR1 SGHKS, CDR2 YYEKEE (reference sequence). The CDR3 has 16 amino acids. V shed 2 bases and J 1 base; nucleotides not matched to a gene: 5.